The 32 T cell receptor beta chains in this list originate from one sample, sequenced in a study of blood T cell repertoires in COVID-19. Produced via immunoSEQ multiplex PCR; TCRdb's table is partial and in-frame only. The table shows roughly 300,000 clones, with approximately 90% occurring only once. Sequencing was performed on peripheral blood. These receptors came from a woman in her twenties or thirties with COVID-19, enrolled during active disease.

This clone has a handful of counts. This chain uses TRBV6-5 with TRBJ2-1; D might be TRBD2 (6 bases). Germline-derived CDR1 and CDR2 are MNHEY and SVGAGI. The CDR3 consists of 14 residues. V dropped 9 bases and J dropped 3 bases, with 15 bases sitting between them. The CDR3 coding sequence is TGTGCCAGTACCTTCGGGGGAGACTACAATGAGCAGTTCTTC. Translated: CASTFGGDYNEQFF.

The rearrangement links TRBV7-9 to TRBJ1-2; TRBD1 is a possible D gene (6 bases). Germline CDR1 reads SEHNR; CDR2 reads FQNEAQ (reference sequence). Trimming shortened V by 2 bases and J by 1 base, and 8 bases separated the two germline ends. CDR3 length equals 14 residues. In DNA form, the CDR3 reads TGTGCCAGCAGCTTAATCAGGGGTAACTATGGCTACACCTTC. It is translated as CASSLIRGNYGYTF.

The rearrangement uses TRBV7-2 and TRBJ1-5, with D possibly TRBD1 on 6 matching bases. V lost 5 bases to trimming and J lost 0 bases, with 14 bases between them. CDR3 length equals 16 residues. Germline CDR1 reads SGHTA; CDR2 reads FQGNSA. CDR3 residues: CASSTQGINSNQPQHF. The CDR3 DNA sequence: TGTGCCAGCAGCACCCAGGGGATTAATAGCAATCAGCCCCAGCATTTT.

The chain carries TRBV7-9 and TRBJ2-4, with a possible D match to TRBD2 (5 bases). The J call may be in error: the DNA end matches TRBJ2-7 better. The V gene's germline CDR1 is SEHNR and CDR2 FQNEAQ (reference sequence). The CDR3 totals 11 residues. For the CDR3, the DNA is TGTGCCAGCAGCAGAACTAGCGAGCAGTACTTC. Translation gives CASSRTSEQYF.

The V call is TRBV12-3 or TRBV12-4, the J call TRBJ2-7; D perhaps matches TRBD2 (5 bases). The CDR3 has 13 residues. The V gene lost 2 bases and the J gene lost 2 bases, with 7 bases spanning the gap. The CDR3 DNA reads as TGTGCCAGCAGTTTAAGGGAGACCTACGAGCAGTACTTC. Its translation is CASSLRETYEQYF.

This clone showed up just once. This chain connects TRBV7-9 to TRBJ1-4, with D unresolved. The germline V gene has CDR1 SEHNR and CDR2 FQNEAQ (reference sequence). The V and J ends lost 2 bases and 5 bases respectively, with 12 bases between them. The CDR3 spans 15 residues. CDR3 coding DNA: TGTGCCAGCAGCTTACCCTTTATGCGGAATGAAAAACTGTTTTTT. This sequence encodes CASSLPFMRNEKLFF.

The chain couples TRBV4-1 to TRBJ1-6; perhaps TRBD1 as D (5 bases). V was clipped by 5 bases and J by 1 base, with 9 bases between them. Germline-derived CDR1 and CDR2 are MGHRA and YSYEKL. This CDR3 spans 15 amino acids. CDR3 in amino acids: CASSGQGSYNSPLHF. In nucleotides, the CDR3 is TGCGCCAGCAGCGGCCAGGGATCCTATAATTCACCCCTCCACTTT.

This chain uses TRBV19 with TRBJ2-7; D gene ambiguous. The CDR3 runs 14 residues. Germline V CDR1 and CDR2: LNHDA, SQIVND (reference sequence). Trimming left V 5 bases short and J 3 bases short, with 14 bases between. The CDR3 coding sequence is TGTGCCAGTAGTGCTGGAGTAGAGTACTACGAGCAGTACTTC. Translating gives CASSAGVEYYEQYF.

This sequence joins TRBV30 and TRBJ1-5, with 7 bases matching TRBD1. CDR1 is GTSNPN, CDR2 SVGIG, per germline (reference sequence). V lost 0 bases, J lost 3 bases, and 2 bases stayed unmatched. The CDR3 is 14 residues long. The CDR3 region is CAWSVGTVNQPQHF. CDR3 nucleotide sequence: TGTGCCTGGAGTGTGGGGACAGTCAATCAGCCCCAGCATTTT.

V gene TRBV7-8 combines with J gene TRBJ1-3; the match to TRBD1 covers 7 bases. Germline CDR1 and CDR2: SGHVS and FQNEAQ. The length of the CDR3 is 15 residues. V gave up 1 base and J gave up 2 bases; unmatched junction bases: 2. CDR3: CASSLGGTAGNTIYF. CDR3 nucleotide sequence: TGTGCCAGCAGCTTAGGTGGGACAGCTGGAAACACCATATATTTT.

The chain uses TRBV2 and TRBJ2-7, with D tentatively TRBD2 (6 bases). Trimming left V 7 bases short and J 0 bases short, with 10 bases between. The CDR3 covers 13 residues. Germline assignment: CDR1 SNHLY and CDR2 FYNNEI. The CDR3 reads CASKRVASYEQYF. In nucleotides, the CDR3 is TGTGCCAGCAAGCGGGTAGCCTCCTACGAGCAGTACTTC.

This clone was picked up a small number of times. Distinct nucleotide sequences in the sample also encode this CDR3. The J gene is TRBJ1-1, the V gene TRBV19; TRBD1 agrees at 7 bases. In germline, CDR1 is LNHDA, CDR2 SQIVND (reference sequence). Trimming at V came to 5 bases and at J to 3 bases, leaving 3 bases not matched to a gene. CDR3 size: 13 residues. The DNA for the CDR3 is TGTGCCAGTAGTCTCCAGGGGGACACTGAAGCTTTCTTT. This encodes CASSLQGDTEAFF.

The gene calls are TRBV9 and TRBJ1-6; a possible D gene is TRBD1 (6 bases). Trimming pared 3 bases from V and 8 bases from J, leaving 9 bases between. Germline V lookup: CDR1 SGDLS, CDR2 YYNGEE. The CDR3 is 13 residues long. The CDR3 here is CASSANRDSPLHF. DNA of the CDR3: TGTGCCAGCAGCGCTAACAGGGATTCACCCCTCCACTTT.

The rearrangement links TRBV19 to TRBJ1-2; D call uncertain. Germline assignment: CDR1 LNHDA and CDR2 SQIVND (reference sequence). The CDR3 is 15 amino acids. The V end lost 7 bases, the J end lost 7 bases, and 22 bases lay between the germline ends. The CDR3, as DNA: TGTGCCAGTACCCCGGGGAGGACCTTGGGAGGTGGCTACACCTTC. Translation: CASTPGRTLGGGYTF.

This clone was observed once. This chain connects TRBV6-5 to TRBJ1-2; possibly TRBD1 for D (6 bases). This CDR3 is 14 amino acids long. Per the germline V gene, CDR1 is MNHEY and CDR2 is SVGAGI. V dropped 5 bases and J dropped 0 bases, with 10 bases sitting between them. Here the CDR3 reads CASSPEGANYGYTF. Written as DNA, the CDR3 is TGTGCCAGCAGTCCAGAGGGGGCTAACTATGGCTACACCTTC.

The V gene is TRBV6-5, the J gene TRBJ2-3, with 11 bases that match TRBD2. V lost 5 bases, J lost 1 base, and 2 bases stayed unmatched. CDR1 and CDR2 (germline): MNHEY, SVGAGI. This CDR3 is built from 15 residues. This CDR3 is CASSLLAGGTDTQYF. The CDR3 coding sequence is TGTGCCAGCAGTCTACTAGCGGGAGGCACAGATACGCAGTATTTT.

Here the CDR3 reads CASSVNRGNEQYF. CDR3 nucleotides: TGTGCCAGCAGCGTAAACAGGGGTAACGAGCAGTACTTC. This chain links TRBV7-2 with TRBJ2-7, with 7 bases matching TRBD1. The ends lost 5 bases at V and 5 bases at J; junction bases unmatched: 6. This CDR3 spans 13 amino acids. The germline V gene encodes CDR1 SGHTA and CDR2 FQGNSA.

This chain joins TRBV19 and TRBJ1-4; possible D gene TRBD1, 5 bases. The CDR3 runs 16 residues. The germline V gene has CDR1 LNHDA and CDR2 SQIVND (reference sequence). V shed 3 bases and J shed 5 bases, with 16 bases lying between them. Written as DNA, the CDR3 is TGTGCCAGTAGTATGGCCCTGACAGCAGAAAATGAAAAACTGTTTTTT. Protein: CASSMALTAENEKLFF.

The chain joins TRBV3-1 (or the pseudogene TRBV3-2) to TRBJ2-2; D unresolved. Germline V lookup: CDR1 LGHDT, CDR2 YNNKEL (reference sequence). Trimming shortened V by 0 bases and J by 6 bases, and 11 bases separated the two germline ends. The CDR3 consists of 15 residues. The CDR3 sequence is CASSQDLEASGELFF. The CDR3 DNA follows: TGTGCCAGCAGCCAAGATTTAGAGGCTTCCGGGGAGCTGTTTTTT.

The chain combines TRBV30 with TRBJ2-1; 10 nucleotides agree with TRBD2. The CDR3 contains 13 residues. V was clipped by 7 bases and J by 3 bases; unmatched bases: 3. Germline loops: CDR1 GTSNPN, CDR2 SVGIG (reference sequence). The CDR3 is CASRTSGYNEQFF. CDR3 DNA: TGTGCCTCTAGGACTAGCGGCTACAATGAGCAGTTCTTC.

This clone has just one count. The V gene is TRBV11-2, the J gene TRBJ1-1; 9 nucleotides match TRBD1. The CDR3 loop spans 19 amino acids. The junction had 12 bases not matched to a gene; V was cut back by 0 bases and J by 1 base. The germline V gene has CDR1 SGHAT and CDR2 FQNNGV. The CDR3 DNA reads TGTGCCAGCAGCTTAGACTCCGGGACAGGGAGGCGAAGGAACACTGAAGCTTTCTTT. Translation: CASSLDSGTGRRRNTEAFF.

The genes are TRBV19 and TRBJ1-5; D possibly corresponds to TRBD1 (6 bases). The CDR3 sequence is 14 residues long. Trimming removed 6 bases at V and 4 bases at J, with 13 bases between. Germline V gene lookup returns CDR1 LNHDA and CDR2 SQIVND (reference sequence). The CDR3 DNA reads TGTGCCAGTAGCCCCCAGGGGCGGAATCAGCCCCAGCATTTT. This codes for CASSPQGRNQPQHF.

The V and J genes are TRBV3-1 (or the pseudogene TRBV3-2) and TRBJ1-2, with D possibly being TRBD1 (5 bases). V was cut by 4 bases and J by 4 bases, with 10 bases left in between. This CDR3 region has 13 residues. Germline V gene lookup returns CDR1 LGHDT and CDR2 YNNKEL (reference sequence). CDR3 nucleotide sequence: TGTGCCAGCAGCCCCCAGGGAATCTATGGCTACACCTTC. Its protein is CASSPQGIYGYTF.

The chain carries TRBV7-3 and TRBJ1-1; 7 bases map to TRBD1. The CDR3 loop spans 14 amino acids. Germline loops: CDR1 SGHTA, CDR2 FQGTGA. Losses at the gene ends were 4 bases for V and 3 bases for J; bases not matched to a gene: 5. The CDR3 sequence: CASSSGQVHTEAFF. The DNA of the CDR3 is TGTGCCAGCAGCTCCGGACAGGTGCACACTGAAGCTTTCTTT.

This clone was seen a single time. The same CDR3 also results from other DNA sequences found in this sample. V is TRBV29-1 and J is TRBJ2-7, with TRBD2 matching 11 bases. This CDR3 is built from 14 residues. Germline values: CDR1 SQVTM, CDR2 ANQGSEA. Unmatched junction bases numbered 5, after V lost 5 bases and J lost 2 bases. CDR3 in DNA: TGCAGCGTTTTACTAGCGGGAGTTCCCTACGAGCAGTACTTC. Amino acids: CSVLLAGVPYEQYF.

This sequence joins TRBV6-5 and TRBJ2-7, with 8 bases that match TRBD1. After removal of 6 bases from V and 6 bases from J, the junction contained 10 bases not matched to a gene. Germline lookup yields CDR1 MNHEY and CDR2 SVGAGI. The CDR3 sequence is 14 residues long. CDR3 residues: CASRRQGKGGEQYF. DNA of the CDR3: TGTGCCAGCAGACGACAGGGGAAAGGAGGCGAGCAGTACTTC.

V and J are TRBV6-4 and TRBJ2-5; tentative D call: TRBD2 (6 bases). The V end was cut by 8 bases, the J end by 5 bases, with 21 bases between. The CDR3 is made up of 15 amino acids. CDR1 is MRHNA, CDR2 SNTAGT, per germline. The CDR3, as DNA: TGTGCCAGCTACGTGGTGCGGGGCAAGGGCGAGACCCAGTACTTC. Translating gives CASYVVRGKGETQYF.

The chain employs TRBV28 and TRBJ2-3; 8 nucleotides line up with TRBD1. The CDR3 length is 13 residues. The V gene's germline CDR1 is MDHEN and CDR2 SYDVKM. V dropped 6 bases and J dropped 4; count of bases not matched to a gene: 3. The CDR3 loop reads CASSPQGADTQYF. The CDR3 nucleotides are TGTGCCAGCAGCCCACAGGGGGCAGATACGCAGTATTTT.

The rearrangement joins TRBV28 to TRBJ1-1; D unclear. This CDR3 has 14 amino acids. Between the trimmed V and J ends, which lost 3 bases and 7 bases, there was a span of 15 bases. Germline CDR1 reads MDHEN; CDR2 reads SYDVKM. CDR3 loop: CASSFPDQRVEAFF. In nucleotides, the CDR3 is TGTGCCAGCAGTTTCCCCGACCAGAGGGTTGAAGCTTTCTTT.

The rearrangement uses TRBV6-5 and TRBJ2-7; the D gene is possibly TRBD2 (6 bases). V was cut by 10 bases and J by 5 bases, with 12 bases left in between. The CDR3 has 11 residues. Germline CDR1 is MNHEY and CDR2 is SVGAGI. The CDR3 coding sequence is TGTGCCACGTCCAGGGAGGACGAGCAGTACTTC. Translated, it gives CATSREDEQYF.

V and J are TRBV6-6 and TRBJ2-1; TRBD2 matches 8 bases. This CDR3 is 15 amino acids long. Per the germline V gene, CDR1 is MNHNY and CDR2 is SVGAGI (reference sequence). The trim removed 2 bases at V and 3 bases at J, leaving 3 bases unmatched. Here the CDR3 reads CASSYERGIYNEQFF. The CDR3, as DNA: TGTGCCAGCAGTTACGAGCGGGGGATCTACAATGAGCAGTTCTTC.

J is TRBJ1-2 and V is TRBV11-2; TRBD1 might be the D (6 bases). Germline CDR1 and CDR2: SGHAT and FQNNGV. Trimming removed 3 bases from V and 6 bases from J, with 14 bases in between. The CDR3 spans 14 residues. CDR3 nucleotides: TGTGCCAGCAGCTTGGAGCGGGGGCTAGATGGCTACACCTTC. Residues: CASSLERGLDGYTF.